This TCR beta chain was identified in a study of T-cell memory formation after mild COVID-19. The CDR3 spans 17 residues. Germline loops: CDR1 SGHNT, CDR2 YYREEE (reference sequence). Trimming removed 0 bases at V and 3 bases at J, with 18 bases between. Via MiXCR, TCRdb re-called the 5' RACE reads, giving one row per CDR3 protein. The table has around 390,000 distinct CDR3 sequences, approximately 15% seen once. This clonotype was obtained from a man aged 18 to 29 who had mild COVID-19 (a few samples of this study predate the infection). Cell type and time point are not known. Sequencing was carried out using PBMCs or a T cell subset sorted from them (not recorded which). The chain is built from TRBV5-4 and TRBJ1-1, with D tentatively TRBD1 (5 bases). The chain's CDR3 is CASSLGLWPGNDTEAFF. The CDR3 DNA reads as TGTGCCAGCAGCTTGGGTTTATGGCCAGGGAACGACACTGAAGCTTTCTTT.